This is a list of T cell receptor beta chains from one sample in a study of cytomegalovirus exposure and HLA in healthy donors. TCRdb's copy holds only in-frame clones and misses some; the assay was immunoSEQ multiplex PCR. The sample contains 150,000 to 200,000 clones, around 81% of which appear only once. The sample was PBMCs. The receptors derive from a man younger than 35 in good health and CMV-seronegative. Both conserved end residues are part of each CDR3. The order of the fields is clone size, V gene, J gene, D gene, CDR3 protein, CDR3 DNA. D genes are given only for firm matches. Size is stated for part of the rows, as once, few or many counts, or as a class when the clone is expanded.

clone_size: NA
v_call: TRBV7-2
j_call: TRBJ2-2
d_call: NA
cdr3_aa: CASSSIAGRNTGELFF
cdr3_nt: TGTGCCAGCAGCTCAATTGCAGGCCGGAACACCGGGGAGCTGTTTTTT

clone_size: once
v_call: TRBV2
j_call: TRBJ1-5
d_call: NA
cdr3_aa: CASSVSGNQPQHF
cdr3_nt: TGTGCCAGCAGTGTCTCGGGCAATCAGCCCCAGCATTTT

clone_size: NA
v_call: TRBV6-6
j_call: TRBJ2-2
d_call: NA
cdr3_aa: CASSYSSSNTGELFF
cdr3_nt: TGTGCCAGCAGTTACTCGTCGTCGAACACCGGGGAGCTGTTTTTT

clone_size: NA
v_call: TRBV11-2
j_call: TRBJ2-7
d_call: NA
cdr3_aa: CASSLGSDGQYF
cdr3_nt: TGTGCCAGCAGCTTAGGCAGTGATGGGCAGTACTTC

clone_size: NA
v_call: TRBV10-3
j_call: TRBJ2-1
d_call: TRBD1
cdr3_aa: CAISVTGPLNEQFF
cdr3_nt: TGTGCCATCAGTGTGACAGGGCCCCTAAATGAGCAGTTCTTC

clone_size: NA
v_call: TRBV6-6
j_call: TRBJ2-5
d_call: TRBD2
cdr3_aa: CASSYPGLAGQETQYF
cdr3_nt: TGTGCCAGCAGTTACCCGGGACTAGCGGGACAAGAGACCCAGTACTTC

clone_size: NA
v_call: TRBV9
j_call: TRBJ2-7
d_call: NA
cdr3_aa: CASSVDQDSRTYEQYF
cdr3_nt: TGTGCCAGCAGCGTAGATCAGGACAGTAGGACCTACGAGCAGTACTTC

clone_size: NA
v_call: TRBV9
j_call: TRBJ2-1
d_call: NA
cdr3_aa: CASSVVVEGEQFF
cdr3_nt: TGTGCCAGCAGCGTAGTCGTTGAGGGTGAGCAGTTCTTC

clone_size: NA
v_call: TRBV7-8
j_call: TRBJ2-1
d_call: TRBD2
cdr3_aa: CASSPRTSGNLNEQFF
cdr3_nt: TGTGCCAGCAGTCCCCGGACTAGCGGGAATCTCAATGAGCAGTTCTTC

clone_size: NA
v_call: TRBV9
j_call: TRBJ2-2
d_call: NA
cdr3_aa: CANNLGGTGELFF
cdr3_nt: TGTGCCAACAATCTCGGAGGGACCGGGGAGCTGTTTTTT

clone_size: NA
v_call: TRBV11-2
j_call: TRBJ1-1
d_call: NA
cdr3_aa: CASSLRVSEAFF
cdr3_nt: TGTGCCAGCAGCTTACGCGTATCTGAAGCTTTCTTT

clone_size: NA
v_call: TRBV27
j_call: TRBJ2-7
d_call: NA
cdr3_aa: CASSLSSGTAYEQYF
cdr3_nt: TGTGCCAGCAGTTTATCATCGGGTACCGCCTACGAGCAGTACTTC

clone_size: NA
v_call: TRBV6-6
j_call: TRBJ2-5
d_call: NA
cdr3_aa: CASSYSARGQETQYF
cdr3_nt: TGTGCCAGCAGTTACTCAGCTAGGGGGCAAGAGACCCAGTACTTC

clone_size: few
v_call: TRBV7-9
j_call: TRBJ1-1
d_call: TRBD1
cdr3_aa: CASSPTGSTEAFF
cdr3_nt: TGTGCCAGCAGCCCGACAGGGAGCACTGAAGCTTTCTTT

clone_size: NA
v_call: TRBV4-3
j_call: TRBJ2-4
d_call: TRBD2
cdr3_aa: CASSQRTSGRENIQYF
cdr3_nt: TGCGCCAGCAGCCAACGGACTAGCGGGAGGGAAAACATTCAGTACTTC

clone_size: NA
v_call: TRBV5-1
j_call: TRBJ1-1
d_call: NA
cdr3_aa: CASSFSGTNTEAFF
cdr3_nt: TGCGCCAGCAGCTTCTCAGGTACTAACACTGAAGCTTTCTTT

clone_size: NA
v_call: TRBV28
j_call: TRBJ2-7
d_call: TRBD2
cdr3_aa: CASRGGLAGSGEQYF
cdr3_nt: TGTGCCAGCAGGGGGGGACTAGCGGGTTCGGGAGAGCAGTACTTC

clone_size: NA
v_call: TRBV1
j_call: TRBJ1-5
d_call: NA
cdr3_aa: CTSSPGSNQPQHF
cdr3_nt: TGCACCAGCAGTCCAGGGAGCAATCAGCCCCAGCATTTT

clone_size: NA
v_call: TRBV9
j_call: TRBJ2-3
d_call: TRBD2
cdr3_aa: CASSVARPAGSSTDTQYF
cdr3_nt: TGTGCCAGCAGCGTAGCCCGCCCAGCGGGATCTAGCACAGATACGCAGTATTTT

clone_size: NA
v_call: TRBV19
j_call: TRBJ2-7
d_call: NA
cdr3_aa: CASSVRRSGEQYF
cdr3_nt: TGTGCCAGTAGTGTCAGACGGTCGGGCGAGCAGTACTTC

clone_size: NA
v_call: TRBV30
j_call: TRBJ1-1
d_call: TRBD1
cdr3_aa: CAWRSGTGAMNTEAFF
cdr3_nt: TGTGCCTGGAGGTCCGGGACAGGGGCCATGAACACTGAAGCTTTCTTT

clone_size: few
v_call: TRBV6-1
j_call: TRBJ1-1
d_call: NA
cdr3_aa: CASSGGQGLEAFF
cdr3_nt: TGTGCCAGCAGTGGCGGGCAGGGGCTTGAAGCTTTCTTT

clone_size: NA
v_call: TRBV4-2
j_call: TRBJ1-4
d_call: NA
cdr3_aa: CASSQVSVEKLFF
cdr3_nt: TGTGCCAGCAGCCAAGTTAGCGTGGAAAAACTGTTTTTT

clone_size: NA
v_call: TRBV29-1
j_call: TRBJ2-3
d_call: NA
cdr3_aa: CSVDPSSDTQYF
cdr3_nt: TGCAGCGTTGACCCCTCCTCAGATACGCAGTATTTT

clone_size: NA
v_call: TRBV5-6
j_call: TRBJ1-2
d_call: NA
cdr3_aa: CASSIRQTNYGYTF
cdr3_nt: TGTGCCAGCAGCATCCGACAGACCAACTATGGCTACACCTTC

clone_size: NA
v_call: TRBV2
j_call: TRBJ2-7
d_call: TRBD2
cdr3_aa: CATARGTSGSYEQYF
cdr3_nt: TGTGCCACCGCACGGGGGACTAGCGGCTCCTACGAGCAGTACTTC

clone_size: few
v_call: TRBV12-5
j_call: TRBJ2-1
d_call: TRBD1
cdr3_aa: CASERQGSYNEQFF
cdr3_nt: TGTGCTAGTGAACGACAGGGCTCCTACAATGAGCAGTTCTTC

clone_size: NA
v_call: TRBV28
j_call: TRBJ2-7
d_call: NA
cdr3_aa: CASRTMYEQYF
cdr3_nt: TGTGCCAGCAGAACTATGTACGAGCAGTACTTC

clone_size: NA
v_call: TRBV27
j_call: TRBJ2-2
d_call: TRBD2
cdr3_aa: CASSGSLPGELFF
cdr3_nt: TGTGCCAGTAGCGGGAGTCTCCCCGGGGAGCTGTTTTTT

clone_size: NA
v_call: TRBV29-1
j_call: TRBJ2-5
d_call: TRBD2
cdr3_aa: CSVVLVSGRYQETQYF
cdr3_nt: TGCAGCGTTGTTCTTGTCAGCGGGAGGTACCAAGAGACCCAGTACTTC

clone_size: NA
v_call: TRBV30
j_call: TRBJ1-5
d_call: NA
cdr3_aa: CAWSVFGGYSNQPQHF
cdr3_nt: TGTGCCTGGAGTGTATTCGGCGGTTATAGCAATCAGCCCCAGCATTTT

clone_size: NA
v_call: TRBV5-1
j_call: TRBJ2-3
d_call: NA
cdr3_aa: CASSLGGGSTDTQYF
cdr3_nt: TGCGCCAGCAGCTTGGGGGGAGGAAGCACAGATACGCAGTATTTT